Below, 10 T cell receptor beta chains from the same sample are listed, as sequenced in a study of T-cell reconstitution after alpha-beta-depleted transplantation in children. This sample's TCRbeta library carried unique molecular identifier barcodes. TCRdb re-derived calls from the PCR reads in MiXCR, one entry per CDR3 protein. The data show under 300,000 distinct CDR3 sequences, more than 7.5% seen once. This specimen consisted of PBMCs from the stem cell graft donor, obtained from the stem cell graft. These receptors were taken from a human donor who donated a stem cell graft to a child with SCID.

There are many counts of this clonotype. The gene calls are TRBV12-3 or TRBV12-4 and TRBJ1-2; TRBD1 matches 10 bases. Trimming removed 3 bases from V and 3 bases from J; junction bases left unmatched: 4. This CDR3 is 15 amino acids long. In DNA form, the CDR3 reads TGTGCCAGCAGTTTCGTGGACAGGGGGGACTATGGCTACACCTTC. As protein: CASSFVDRGDYGYTF.

This clonotype was recorded at least ten times. The chain's CDR3 is CASSPRTSGGASSYNEQFF. The CDR3 DNA is TGTGCCAGCAGCCCTAGGACTAGCGGGGGGGCTAGTTCCTACAATGAGCAGTTCTTC. The chain combines TRBV11-1 with TRBJ2-1; 15 bases line up with TRBD2. The germline V gene has CDR1 SGHAT and CDR2 FQDESV (reference sequence). J gave up 1 base and V 5 bases, and 9 bases lay outside the gene matches. The CDR3 totals 19 residues.

This clonotype was seen ten or more times. J is TRBJ1-5 and V is TRBV5-1; D perhaps matches TRBD1 (5 bases). CDR3 length: 14 residues. Germline V CDR1 and CDR2: SGHRS, YFSETQ. Trimming stripped 0 bases from V and 6 bases from J, with 10 bases between. The CDR3 here is CASSLVPGGQPQHF. For the CDR3, the DNA is TGCGCCAGCAGCTTGGTACCTGGGGGTCAGCCCCAGCATTTT.

Only one count was recorded for this clonotype. Germline is not matched at one junction end, which may reflect a read error. This chain uses TRBV5-1 with TRBJ2-2; D is unresolved. The CDR3 contains 14 residues. CDR1 is SGHRS, CDR2 YFSETQ, per germline. CDR3 in DNA: TGCGCCAACAGCTTGGCCATGACTCCTGGGGAGCTGTTTTTT. Protein: CANSLAMTPGELFF.

This clonotype was observed at least ten times. This sequence joins TRBV7-8 and TRBJ2-1; 8 positions match TRBD1. The CDR3 is 16 residues long. In germline, CDR1 is SGHVS, CDR2 FQNEAQ. The junction had 12 bases not matched to a gene; V was cut back by 5 bases and J by 6 bases. The CDR3 loop reads CASSPHWTGKGNEQFF. CDR3 nucleotides: TGTGCCAGCAGCCCGCATTGGACAGGGAAGGGCAATGAGCAGTTCTTC.

The sample holds many counts of this clonotype. J is TRBJ1-2 and V is TRBV6-4, with no clear D. This CDR3 is 15 amino acids long. CDR1 and CDR2 from the germline V gene are MRHNA and SNTAGT. Trimming stripped 6 bases from V and 7 bases from J, with 21 bases between. In nucleotides, the CDR3 is TGTGCCAGCAGCCGAGACCGGACCTCACCAGGTGGCTACACCTTC. Its translation: CASSRDRTSPGGYTF.

This clonotype has a count of ten or more. CDR3 in amino acids: CSARASGHPQETQYF. The CDR3 bases are TGCAGTGCTAGAGCCTCGGGACACCCACAAGAGACCCAGTACTTC. V and J are TRBV20-1 and TRBJ2-5, with D possibly being TRBD1 (6 bases). Germline-derived CDR1 and CDR2 are DFQATT and SNEGSKA (reference sequence). V lost 1 base and J 2 bases, leaving 14 bases between the germline ends. This CDR3 is built from 15 residues.

This chain connects TRBV7-9 to TRBJ2-7; 7 bases agree with TRBD1. Germline CDR1 and CDR2: SEHNR and FQNEAQ (reference sequence). J lost 2 bases, V lost 0 bases, and 4 bases had no gene match. The CDR3 consists of 15 residues. Here the CDR3 reads CASSLALDRTYEQYF. As DNA, the CDR3 is TGTGCCAGCAGCTTAGCCTTGGACAGGACCTACGAGCAGTACTTC.

This clonotype was counted ten times or more. V and J are TRBV29-1 and TRBJ2-5; 10 nucleotides align to TRBD2. Germline V lookup: CDR1 SQVTM, CDR2 ANQGSEA. The V segment lost 0 bases and the J segment 1 base; nucleotides outside the gene matches: 11. CDR3 size: 18 residues. CDR3 sequence reads: CSVEDLWTSGAIQETQYF. The CDR3 DNA is TGCAGCGTTGAAGATCTCTGGACTAGCGGAGCCATCCAAGAGACCCAGTACTTC.

Concerning this clonotype itself: This sequence may be a read error, since a much larger clone differs from it by one base. The CDR3 ends on some other residue instead of the conserved phenylalanine or tryptophan, so this is likely a read error. The chain is built from TRBV15 and TRBJ1-2, with 11 bases fitting TRBD1. From germline, CDR1 is LNHNV and CDR2 YYDKDF (reference sequence). The CDR3 sequence is 15 residues long. V gave up 5 bases and J gave up 3 bases; unmatched junction bases: 5. CDR3 DNA: TGTGCCACCAGCGGTACGGGACAGGGGGACTATGGCTACACCTAC. As protein: CATSGTGQGDYGYTY.